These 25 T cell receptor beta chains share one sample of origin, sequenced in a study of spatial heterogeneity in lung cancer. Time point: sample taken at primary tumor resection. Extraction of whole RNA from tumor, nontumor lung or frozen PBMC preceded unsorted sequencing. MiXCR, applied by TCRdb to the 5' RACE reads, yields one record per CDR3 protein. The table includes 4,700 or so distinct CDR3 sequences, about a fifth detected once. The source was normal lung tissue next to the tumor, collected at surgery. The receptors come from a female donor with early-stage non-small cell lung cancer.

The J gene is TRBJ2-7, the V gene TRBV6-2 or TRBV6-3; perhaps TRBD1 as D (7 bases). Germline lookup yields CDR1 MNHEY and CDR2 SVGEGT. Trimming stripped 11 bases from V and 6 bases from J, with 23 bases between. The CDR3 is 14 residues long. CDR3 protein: CAGAFGGTALEQYF. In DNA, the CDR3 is TGTGCCGGGGCGTTCGGAGGGACAGCCCTCGAGCAGTACTTC.

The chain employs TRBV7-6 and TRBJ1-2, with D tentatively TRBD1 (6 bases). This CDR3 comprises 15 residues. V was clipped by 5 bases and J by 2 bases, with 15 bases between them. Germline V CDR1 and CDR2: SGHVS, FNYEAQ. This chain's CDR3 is CASSELDRENYGYTF. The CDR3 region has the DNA TGTGCCAGCAGCGAACTGGACAGAGAGAACTATGGCTACACCTTC.

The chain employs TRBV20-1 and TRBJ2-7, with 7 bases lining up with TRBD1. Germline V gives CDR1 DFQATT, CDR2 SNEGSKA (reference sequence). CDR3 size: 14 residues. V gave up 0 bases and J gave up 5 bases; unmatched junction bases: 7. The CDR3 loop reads CSARDLTGWNEQYF. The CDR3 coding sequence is TGCAGTGCTAGAGACCTGACAGGGTGGAACGAGCAGTACTTC.

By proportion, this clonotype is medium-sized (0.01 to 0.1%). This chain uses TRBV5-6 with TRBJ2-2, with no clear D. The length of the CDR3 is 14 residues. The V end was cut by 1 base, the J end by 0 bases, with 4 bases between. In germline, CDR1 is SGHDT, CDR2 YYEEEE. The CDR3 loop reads CASSLSANTGELFF. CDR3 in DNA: TGTGCCAGCAGCTTGAGCGCGAACACCGGGGAGCTGTTTTTT.

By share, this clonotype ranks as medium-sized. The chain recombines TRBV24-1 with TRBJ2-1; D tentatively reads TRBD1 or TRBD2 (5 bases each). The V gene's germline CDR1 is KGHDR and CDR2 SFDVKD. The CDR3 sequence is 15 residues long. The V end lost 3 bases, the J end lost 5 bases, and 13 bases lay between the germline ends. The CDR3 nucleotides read TGTGCCACCAGTGATCCCGGGACCCTAGACAATGAGCAGTTCTTC. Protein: CATSDPGTLDNEQFF.

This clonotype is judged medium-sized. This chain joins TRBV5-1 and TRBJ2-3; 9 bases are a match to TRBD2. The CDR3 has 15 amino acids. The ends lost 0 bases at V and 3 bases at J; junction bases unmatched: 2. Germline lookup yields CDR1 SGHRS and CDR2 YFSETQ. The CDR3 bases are TGCGCCAGCAGCTTGGAGCGGGGGGCAACAGATACGCAGTATTTT. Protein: CASSLERGATDTQYF.

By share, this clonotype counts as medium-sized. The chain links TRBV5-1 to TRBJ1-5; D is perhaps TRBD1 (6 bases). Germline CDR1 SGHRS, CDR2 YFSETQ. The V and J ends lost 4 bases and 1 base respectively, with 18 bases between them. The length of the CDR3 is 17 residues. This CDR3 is CASSRGAGTLSNQPQHF. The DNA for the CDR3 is TGCGCCAGCAGCCGAGGGGCCGGGACACTGAGCAATCAGCCCCAGCATTTT. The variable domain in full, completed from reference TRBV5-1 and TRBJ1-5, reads KAGVTQTPRYLIKTRGQQVTLSCSPISGHRSVSWYQQTPGQGLQFLFEYFSETQRNKGNFPGRFSGRQFSNSRSEMNVSTLELGDSALYLCASSRGAGTLSNQPQHFGDGTRLSIL.

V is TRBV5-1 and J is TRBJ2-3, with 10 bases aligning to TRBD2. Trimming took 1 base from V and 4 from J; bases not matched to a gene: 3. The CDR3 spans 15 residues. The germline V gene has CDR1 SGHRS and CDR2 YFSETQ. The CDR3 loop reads CASSLPSGGADTQYF. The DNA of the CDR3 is TGCGCCAGCAGCTTGCCTAGCGGGGGCGCAGATACGCAGTATTTT.

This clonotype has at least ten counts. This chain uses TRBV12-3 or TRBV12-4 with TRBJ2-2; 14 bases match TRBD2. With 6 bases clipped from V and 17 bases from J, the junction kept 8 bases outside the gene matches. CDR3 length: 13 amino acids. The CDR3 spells CASSPRLAGGSFF. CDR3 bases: TGTGCCAGCAGCCCTCGACTAGCGGGAGGGAGTTTTTTT.

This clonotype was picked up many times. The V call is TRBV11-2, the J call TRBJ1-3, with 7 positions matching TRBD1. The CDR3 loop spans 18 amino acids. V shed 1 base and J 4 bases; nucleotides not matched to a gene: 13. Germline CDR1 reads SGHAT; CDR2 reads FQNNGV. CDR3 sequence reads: CASSLGPFRTGSGNTIYF. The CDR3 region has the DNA TGTGCCAGCAGCTTAGGGCCCTTCAGGACAGGTTCGGGAAACACCATATATTTT.

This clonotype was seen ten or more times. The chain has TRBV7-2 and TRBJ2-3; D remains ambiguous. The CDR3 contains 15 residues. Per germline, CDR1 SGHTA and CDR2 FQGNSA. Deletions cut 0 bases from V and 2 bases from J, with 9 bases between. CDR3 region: CASSLALIDTDTQYF. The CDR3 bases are TGTGCCAGCAGCTTAGCGCTTATAGACACAGATACGCAGTATTTT.

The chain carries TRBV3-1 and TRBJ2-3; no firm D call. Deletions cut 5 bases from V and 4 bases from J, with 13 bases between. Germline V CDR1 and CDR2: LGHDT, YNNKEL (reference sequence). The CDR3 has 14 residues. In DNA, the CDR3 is TGTGCCAGCAGCTCGCGACCCCTCGCAGATACGCAGTATTTT. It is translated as CASSSRPLADTQYF.

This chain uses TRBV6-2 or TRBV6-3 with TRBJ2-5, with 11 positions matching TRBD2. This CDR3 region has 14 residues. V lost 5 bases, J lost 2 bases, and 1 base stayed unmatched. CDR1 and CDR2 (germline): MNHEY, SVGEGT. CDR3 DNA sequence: TGTGCCAGCAGTCGACTAGCGGGGCAAGAGACCCAGTACTTC. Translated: CASSRLAGQETQYF.

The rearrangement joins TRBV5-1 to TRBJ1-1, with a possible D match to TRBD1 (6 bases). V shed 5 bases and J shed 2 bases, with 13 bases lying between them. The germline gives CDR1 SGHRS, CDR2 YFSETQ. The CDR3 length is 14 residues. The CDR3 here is CASRIGTPNTEAFF. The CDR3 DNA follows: TGCGCCAGCAGGATCGGGACACCTAACACTGAAGCTTTCTTT.

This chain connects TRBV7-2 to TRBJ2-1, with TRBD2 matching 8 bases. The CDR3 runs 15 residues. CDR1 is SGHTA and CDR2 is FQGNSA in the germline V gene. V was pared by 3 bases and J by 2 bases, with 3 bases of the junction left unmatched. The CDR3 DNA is TGTGCCAGCAGCTTCGGTAGCGGGGCCTACAATGAGCAGTTCTTC. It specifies CASSFGSGAYNEQFF.

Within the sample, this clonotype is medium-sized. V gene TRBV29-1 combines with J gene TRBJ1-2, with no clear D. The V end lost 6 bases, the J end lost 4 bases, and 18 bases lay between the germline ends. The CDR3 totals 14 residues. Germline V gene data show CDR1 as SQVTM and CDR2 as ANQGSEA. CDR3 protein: CSVSLGGSAYGYTF. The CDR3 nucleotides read TGCAGCGTGTCCCTGGGCGGTTCCGCCTATGGCTACACCTTC.

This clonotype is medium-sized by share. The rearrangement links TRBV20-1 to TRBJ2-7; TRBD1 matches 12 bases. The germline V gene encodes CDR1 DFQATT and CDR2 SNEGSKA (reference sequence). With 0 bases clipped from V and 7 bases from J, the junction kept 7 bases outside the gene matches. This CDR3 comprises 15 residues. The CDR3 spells CSARDTGQGAWEQYF. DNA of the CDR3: TGCAGTGCTAGAGATACGGGACAGGGGGCGTGGGAGCAGTACTTC.

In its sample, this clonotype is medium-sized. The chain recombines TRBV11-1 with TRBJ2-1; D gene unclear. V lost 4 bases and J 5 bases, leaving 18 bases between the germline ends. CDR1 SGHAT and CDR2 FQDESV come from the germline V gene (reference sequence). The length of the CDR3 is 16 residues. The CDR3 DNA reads TGTGCCAGCAGCTCCCTGCTCCGAGGCCCTCACAATGAGCAGTTCTTC. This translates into CASSSLLRGPHNEQFF.

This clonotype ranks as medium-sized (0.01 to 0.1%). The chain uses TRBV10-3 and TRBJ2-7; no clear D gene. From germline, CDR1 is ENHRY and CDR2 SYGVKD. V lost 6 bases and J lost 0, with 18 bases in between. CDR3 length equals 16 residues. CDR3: CAISGPEIGNSYEQYF. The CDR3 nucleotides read TGTGCCATCAGCGGCCCGGAGATAGGGAACTCCTACGAGCAGTACTTC.

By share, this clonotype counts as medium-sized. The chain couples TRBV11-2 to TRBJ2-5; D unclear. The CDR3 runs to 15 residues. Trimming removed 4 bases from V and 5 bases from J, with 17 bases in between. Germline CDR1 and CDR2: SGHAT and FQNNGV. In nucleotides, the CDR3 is TGTGCCAGCAGCTCTGTCTGGCTTCCTGCGGAGACCCAGTACTTC. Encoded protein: CASSSVWLPAETQYF.

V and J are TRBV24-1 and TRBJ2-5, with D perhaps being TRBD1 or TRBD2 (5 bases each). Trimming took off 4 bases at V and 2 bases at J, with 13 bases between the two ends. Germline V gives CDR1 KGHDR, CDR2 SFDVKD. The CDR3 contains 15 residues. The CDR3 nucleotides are TGTGCCACCAGTGACCCCGGGACGCAACAAGAGACCCAGTACTTC. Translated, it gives CATSDPGTQQETQYF.

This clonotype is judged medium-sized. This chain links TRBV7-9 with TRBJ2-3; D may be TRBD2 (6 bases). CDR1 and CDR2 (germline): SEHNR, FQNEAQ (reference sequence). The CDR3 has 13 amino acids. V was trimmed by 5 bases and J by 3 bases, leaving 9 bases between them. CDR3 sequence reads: CASSPRGTDTQYF. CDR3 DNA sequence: TGTGCCAGCAGCCCCCGGGGGACAGATACGCAGTATTTT.

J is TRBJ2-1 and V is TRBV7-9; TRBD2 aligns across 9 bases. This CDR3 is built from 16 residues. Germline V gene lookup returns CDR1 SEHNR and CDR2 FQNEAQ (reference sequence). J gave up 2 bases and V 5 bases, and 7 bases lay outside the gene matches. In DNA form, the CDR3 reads TGTGCCAGCAGCCCATTAGCGGGAGAAGCCTACAATGAGCAGTTCTTC. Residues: CASSPLAGEAYNEQFF. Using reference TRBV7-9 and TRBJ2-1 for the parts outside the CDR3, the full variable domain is DTGVSQNPRHKITKRGQNVTFRCDPISEHNRLYWYRQTLGQGPEFLTYFQNEAQLEKSRLLSDRFSAERPKGSFSTLEIQRTEQGDSAMYLCASSPLAGEAYNEQFFGPGTRLTVL.

The CDR3 here is CASSWGTVTEAFF. The CDR3 nucleotides are TGCGCCAGCAGCTGGGGGACAGTCACTGAAGCTTTCTTT. V and J are TRBV5-1 and TRBJ1-1; 7 bases align to TRBD1. The CDR3 extends over 13 amino acids. The V and J ends lost 3 bases and 4 bases, in that order; junction bases with no gene match: 3. Germline V gives CDR1 SGHRS, CDR2 YFSETQ. Filled out from reference TRBV5-1 and TRBJ1-1, the complete variable domain reads KAGVTQTPRYLIKTRGQQVTLSCSPISGHRSVSWYQQTPGQGLQFLFEYFSETQRNKGNFPGRFSGRQFSNSRSEMNVSTLELGDSALYLCASSWGTVTEAFFGQGTRLTVV.

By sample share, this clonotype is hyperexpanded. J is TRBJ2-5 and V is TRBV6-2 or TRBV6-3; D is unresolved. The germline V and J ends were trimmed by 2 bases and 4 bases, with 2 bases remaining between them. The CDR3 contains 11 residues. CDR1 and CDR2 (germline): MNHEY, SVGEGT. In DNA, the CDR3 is TGTGCCAGCAGTTACGGAGAGACCCAGTACTTC. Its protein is CASSYGETQYF.